The source of this T cell receptor beta chain is a study of T cell changes during pregnancy in multiple sclerosis. The length of the CDR3 is 15 residues. The V segment lost 4 bases and the J segment 0 bases; nucleotides outside the gene matches: 4. From germline, CDR1 is MNHNY and CDR2 SVGAGI (reference sequence). Method: immunoSEQ multiplex PCR; TCRdb's copy keeps in-frame clones and lacks some. The sample carries 35,000 to 45,000 clones, roughly 90% recorded once. The J gene is TRBJ2-3, the V gene TRBV6-6; 7 bases line up with TRBD1. The sequence was collected from a female donor in good health, enrolled as a control in a pregnancy study. The source was peripheral blood, collected in the second trimester of pregnancy. This chain's CDR3 is CASSLKGASTDTQYF. Written as DNA, the CDR3 is TGTGCCAGCAGTTTGAAGGGGGCTAGCACAGATACGCAGTATTTT.